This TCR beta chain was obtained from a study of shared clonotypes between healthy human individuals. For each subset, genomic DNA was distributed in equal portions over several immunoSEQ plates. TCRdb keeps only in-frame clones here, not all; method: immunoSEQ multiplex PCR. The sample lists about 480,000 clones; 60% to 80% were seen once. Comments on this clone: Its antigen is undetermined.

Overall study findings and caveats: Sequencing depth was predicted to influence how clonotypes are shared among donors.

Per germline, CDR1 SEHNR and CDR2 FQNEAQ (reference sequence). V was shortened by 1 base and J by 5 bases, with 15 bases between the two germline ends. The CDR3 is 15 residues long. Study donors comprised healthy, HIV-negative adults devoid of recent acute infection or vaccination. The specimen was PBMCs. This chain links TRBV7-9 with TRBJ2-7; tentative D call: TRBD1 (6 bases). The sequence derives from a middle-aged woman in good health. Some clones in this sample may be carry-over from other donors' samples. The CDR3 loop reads CASSLGGDKLDEQYF. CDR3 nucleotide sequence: TGTGCCAGCAGCTTAGGAGGGGACAAGTTAGACGAGCAGTACTTC. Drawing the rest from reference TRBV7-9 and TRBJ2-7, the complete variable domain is DTGVSQNPRHKITKRGQNVTFRCDPISEHNRLYWYRQTLGQGPEFLTYFQNEAQLEKSRLLSDRFSAERPKGSFSTLEIQRTEQGDSAMYLCASSLGGDKLDEQYFGPGTRLTVT.